The 5 T cell receptor beta chains given below trace back to one sample, sequenced in a study of control samples from healthy donors and cancer patients. Profiling relied on immunoSEQ multiplex PCR, and the TCRdb table lists in-frame clones only, not all of them. The data show approximately 52,000 clones, over 75% seen once. Specimen: blood. Source of these receptors: a man aged 45 to 65 in good health.

The chain has TRBV7-9 and TRBJ1-4; TRBD1 is a possible D gene (5 bases). CDR3 length: 16 amino acids. V lost 3 bases and J lost 4, with 15 bases in between. Germline V gene sequence: CDR1 SEHNR, CDR2 FQNEAQ (reference sequence). CDR3 residues: CASSFKVNRINEKLFF. CDR3 in DNA: TGTGCCAGCAGCTTTAAGGTGAACAGGATTAATGAAAAACTGTTTTTT.

The V call is TRBV3-1 (or the pseudogene TRBV3-2), the J call TRBJ2-7; 10 bases map to TRBD2. Trimming removed 0 bases from V and 3 bases from J; junction bases left unmatched: 5. This CDR3 has 16 residues. Per germline, CDR1 LGHDT and CDR2 YNNKEL (reference sequence). The CDR3 loop reads CASSQDTSGTYYEQYF. The CDR3 DNA sequence: TGTGCCAGCAGCCAAGATACTAGCGGGACATACTACGAGCAGTACTTC.

The rearrangement links TRBV3-1 (or the pseudogene TRBV3-2) to TRBJ2-7, with TRBD2 matching over 13 bases. This CDR3 region has 16 residues. The trim removed 2 bases at V and 3 bases at J, leaving 4 bases unmatched. The germline V gene encodes CDR1 LGHDT and CDR2 YNNKEL (reference sequence). The chain's CDR3 is CASSQSWTSGSYEQYF. The CDR3, as DNA: TGTGCCAGCAGCCAATCCTGGACTAGCGGGAGCTACGAGCAGTACTTC.

V usage is TRBV4-2 and J usage is TRBJ2-2; no definite D call. The CDR3 loop spans 13 amino acids. The germline CDR1 and CDR2 sequences are LGHNA and YNFKEQ. V lost 0 bases and J 5 bases, leaving 4 bases between the germline ends. The CDR3, as DNA: TGTGCCAGCAGCCAAGACGGTACCGGGGAGCTGTTTTTT. The encoded protein is CASSQDGTGELFF.

This chain connects TRBV25-1 to TRBJ1-1; D ambiguous. The germline CDR1 and CDR2 sequences are MGHDK and SYGVNS. V gave up 4 bases and J gave up 0 bases, with 6 bases separating them. This CDR3 has 13 amino acids. This chain's CDR3 is CASSADMNTEAFF. The CDR3 DNA reads TGTGCCAGCAGTGCCGATATGAACACTGAAGCTTTCTTT.